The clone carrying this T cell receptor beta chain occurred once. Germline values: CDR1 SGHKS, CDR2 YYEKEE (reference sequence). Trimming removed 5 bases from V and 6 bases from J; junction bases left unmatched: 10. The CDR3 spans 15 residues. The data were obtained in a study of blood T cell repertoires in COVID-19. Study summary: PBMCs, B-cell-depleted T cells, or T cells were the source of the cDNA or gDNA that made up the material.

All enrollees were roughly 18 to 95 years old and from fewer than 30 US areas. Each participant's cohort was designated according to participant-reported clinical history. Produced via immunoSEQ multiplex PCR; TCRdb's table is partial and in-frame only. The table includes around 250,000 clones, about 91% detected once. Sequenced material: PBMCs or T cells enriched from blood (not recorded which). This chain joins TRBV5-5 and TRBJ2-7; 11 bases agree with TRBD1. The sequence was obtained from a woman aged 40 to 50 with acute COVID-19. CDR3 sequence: CASSPPRTGGGEQYV. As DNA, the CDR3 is TGTGCCAGCAGTCCCCCCAGGACAGGGGGCGGCGAGCAGTACGTC.